This is a list of T cell receptor beta chains from one sample in a study of OX40 agonist ivuxolimab in advanced cancers. Some clones are missing from TCRdb's copy, which holds only in-frame ones; the method was immunoSEQ multiplex PCR. This table holds about 64,000 clones, 75% to 95% found once. Source: CD4+ or CD8+ T cells sorted from blood, taken in a trial of the OX40 agonist ivuxolimab. The receptor set was obtained from an adult with an advanced solid tumor such as melanoma, head and neck, liver or kidney cancer. Each CDR3 is given with its conserved first and last residue. Size is stated for part of the rows, as once, few or many counts, or as a class when the clone is expanded.

>NA|TRBV19
CASSIRDQPQHF
>NA|TRBV7-2
CASSLDRTEAFF
>NA|TRBV18
CASSPAGGEQFF
>NA|TRBV7-6
CASSSHRALNTEAFF
>once|TRBV6-5
CASSTSGRKGTFF
>NA|TRBV5-1
CASSLGGADYEQYF
>NA|TRBV25-1
CASSEGQGASYGYTF
>NA|TRBV6-5
CASSYRQGAQPQHF
>NA|TRBV29-1
CSVVLYNEQFF
>NA|TRBV5-4
CASSSTSGVNNEQFF
>NA|TRBV9
CASSPLSGMGVEQYF
>NA|TRBV9
CASSPTTSGRANEQFF
>NA|TRBV19
CASSIAGGRTEAFF
>NA|TRBV27
CASSLGFNGGNEQFF
>NA|TRBV7-2
CASSVHSGVTVTQYF
>once|TRBV7-2
CASSRGTSGETQYF
>NA|TRBV28
CASTGTTYEQYF
>NA|TRBV27
CASSSPTGDLTQYF
>NA|TRBV7-2
CASSLTGRSSYEQYF
>NA|TRBV7-9
CASSIRTPFSYNEQFF
>NA|TRBV27
CASSRLRPEDHNQETQYF
>NA|TRBV4-1
CASSQVLGETQYF
>once|TRBV7-9
CASSLQAGSDSPLHF
>once|TRBV5-1
CASSLAGTGLDGYTF
>few|TRBV30
CAWSGAGFHGGNTEAFF
>NA|TRBV30
CAWSVTETQYF
>NA|TRBV6-1
CASSAQGGASYNEQFF
>NA|TRBV7-8
CASSLYAVHEQYF
>NA|TRBV7-9
CASMQGVYGYTF
>NA|TRBV7-9
CASRVGFMNTEAFF